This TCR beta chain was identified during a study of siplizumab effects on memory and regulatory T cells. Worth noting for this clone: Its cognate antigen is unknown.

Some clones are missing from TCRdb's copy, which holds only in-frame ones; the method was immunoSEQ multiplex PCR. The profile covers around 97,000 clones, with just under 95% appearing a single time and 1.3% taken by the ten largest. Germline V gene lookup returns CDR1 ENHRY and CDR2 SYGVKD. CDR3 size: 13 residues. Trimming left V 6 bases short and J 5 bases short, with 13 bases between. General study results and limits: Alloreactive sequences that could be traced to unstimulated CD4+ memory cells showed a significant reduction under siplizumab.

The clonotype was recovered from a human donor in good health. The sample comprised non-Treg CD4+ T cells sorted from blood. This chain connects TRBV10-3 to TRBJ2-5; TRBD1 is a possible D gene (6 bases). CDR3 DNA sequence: TGTGCCATCAGCGAGAGGGGGTATGAGACCCAGTACTTC. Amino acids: CAISERGYETQYF.